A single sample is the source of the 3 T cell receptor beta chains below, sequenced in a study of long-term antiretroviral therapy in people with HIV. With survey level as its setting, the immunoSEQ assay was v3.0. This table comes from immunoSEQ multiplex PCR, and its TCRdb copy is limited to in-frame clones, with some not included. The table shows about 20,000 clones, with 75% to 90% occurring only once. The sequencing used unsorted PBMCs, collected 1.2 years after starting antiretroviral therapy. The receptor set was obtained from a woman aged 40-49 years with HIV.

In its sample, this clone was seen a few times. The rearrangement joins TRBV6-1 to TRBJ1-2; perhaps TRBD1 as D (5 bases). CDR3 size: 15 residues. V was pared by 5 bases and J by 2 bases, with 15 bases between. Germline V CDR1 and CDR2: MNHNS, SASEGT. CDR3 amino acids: CASSNRDAQNYGYTF. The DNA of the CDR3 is TGTGCCAGCAGTAATAGGGACGCTCAGAACTATGGCTACACCTTC.

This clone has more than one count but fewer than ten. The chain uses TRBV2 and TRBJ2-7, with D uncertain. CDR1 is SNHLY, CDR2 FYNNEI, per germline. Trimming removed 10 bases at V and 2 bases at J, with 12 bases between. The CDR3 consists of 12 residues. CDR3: CATWTDTYEQYF. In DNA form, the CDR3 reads TGTGCCACTTGGACCGATACCTACGAGCAGTACTTC. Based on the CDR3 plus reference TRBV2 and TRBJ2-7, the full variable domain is EPEVTQTPSHQVTQMGQEVILRCVPISNHLYFYWYRQILGQKVEFLVSFYNNEISEKSEIFDDQFSVERPDGSNFTLKIRSTKLEDSAMYFCATWTDTYEQYFGPGTRLTVT.

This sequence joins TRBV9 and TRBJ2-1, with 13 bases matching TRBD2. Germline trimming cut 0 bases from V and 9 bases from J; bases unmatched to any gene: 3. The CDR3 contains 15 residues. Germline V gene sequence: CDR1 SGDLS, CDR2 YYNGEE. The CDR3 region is CASSVDGLAGAEQFF. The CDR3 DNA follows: TGTGCCAGCAGCGTAGATGGACTAGCGGGAGCTGAGCAGTTCTTC.